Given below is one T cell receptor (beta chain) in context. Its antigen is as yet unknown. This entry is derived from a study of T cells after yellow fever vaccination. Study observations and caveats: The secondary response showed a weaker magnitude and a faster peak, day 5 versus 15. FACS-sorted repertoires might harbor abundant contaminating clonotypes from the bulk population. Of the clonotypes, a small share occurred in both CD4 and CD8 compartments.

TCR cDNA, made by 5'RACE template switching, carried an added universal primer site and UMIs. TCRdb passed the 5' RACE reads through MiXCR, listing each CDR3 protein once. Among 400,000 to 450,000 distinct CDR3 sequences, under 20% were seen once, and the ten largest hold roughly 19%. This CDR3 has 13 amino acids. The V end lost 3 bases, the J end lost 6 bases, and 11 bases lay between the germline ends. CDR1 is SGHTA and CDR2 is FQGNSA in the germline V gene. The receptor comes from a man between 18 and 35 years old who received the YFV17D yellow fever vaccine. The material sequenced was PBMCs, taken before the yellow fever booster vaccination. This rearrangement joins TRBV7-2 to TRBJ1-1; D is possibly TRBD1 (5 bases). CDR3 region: CASSLGGAAEAFF. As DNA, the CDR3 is TGTGCCAGCAGCTTGGGGGGTGCGGCTGAAGCTTTCTTT.